A single sample is the source of the 6 T cell receptor beta chains below, sequenced in a study of radiotherapy plus CTLA-4 blockade in lung cancer. Only in-frame clones appear in the TCRdb table, and some are missing; sequencing was by immunoSEQ multiplex PCR. The sample includes roughly 59,000 clones, roughly 76% of them seen just once. Material: peripheral blood, obtained from a patient treated with radiotherapy plus ipilimumab. These receptors were obtained from a human donor with non-small cell lung cancer whose response to radiotherapy plus ipilimumab could not be evaluated.

The CDR3 sequence: CATSMGLLYTEAFF. In DNA form, the CDR3 reads TGTGCCACCAGCATGGGACTCTTATACACTGAAGCTTTCTTT. The gene calls are TRBV15 and TRBJ1-1, with D tentatively TRBD1 (5 bases). This CDR3 spans 14 amino acids. With 4 bases removed from V and 3 bases from J, the gap between germline ends came to 12 bases. The germline gives CDR1 LNHNV, CDR2 YYDKDF (reference sequence).

The rearrangement joins TRBV28 to TRBJ1-1; weak D call: TRBD1 (5 bases). The CDR3 has 14 amino acids. V lost 3 bases to trimming and J lost 5 bases, with 13 bases between them. Germline-derived CDR1 and CDR2 are MDHEN and SYDVKM. The CDR3 coding sequence is TGTGCCAGCAGTTTTCCTGGTGGGGCGACTGAAGCTTTCTTT. The encoded protein is CASSFPGGATEAFF.

This clone was picked up a small number of times. J is TRBJ2-7 and V is TRBV4-3; TRBD1 might be the D (5 bases). CDR3 length equals 14 residues. Germline lookup yields CDR1 LGHNA and CDR2 YSLEER. Trimming took 4 bases from V and 1 from J, leaving 11 bases between them. This chain's CDR3 is CASSPQTDSYEQYF. For the CDR3, the DNA is TGCGCCAGCAGCCCGCAGACAGATTCCTACGAGCAGTACTTC.

The chain has TRBV2 and TRBJ2-5; D ambiguous. The tail of the sequence fits TRBJ2-7 better, so the J call may be wrong. Germline CDR1 reads SNHLY; CDR2 reads FYNNEI. The CDR3 consists of 10 residues. The CDR3 here is CASRVNEQYF. The CDR3 region has the DNA TGTGCCAGCAGGGTTAACGAGCAGTACTTC.

This sequence joins TRBV5-5 and TRBJ1-3, with a tentative D call TRBD1 (6 bases). The germline gives CDR1 SGHKS, CDR2 YYEKEE (reference sequence). V lost 0 bases and J 2 bases, leaving 12 bases between the germline ends. The CDR3 is 16 residues long. The CDR3 reads CASSLGDRMAGNTIYF. As DNA, the CDR3 is TGTGCCAGCAGCTTGGGCGACAGGATGGCTGGAAACACCATATATTTT.

This sequence joins TRBV6-6 and TRBJ2-2; 8 bases are shared with TRBD1. The CDR3 covers 14 residues. The V gene end was trimmed by 7 bases and the J gene end by 7 bases; junction bases not matched to a gene: 8. Germline V lookup: CDR1 MNHNY, CDR2 SVGAGI (reference sequence). CDR3 protein: CASTTTGVSGELFF. The CDR3 DNA is TGTGCCAGCACTACGACAGGGGTGAGCGGGGAGCTGTTTTTT.